This TCR beta chain was recorded in a study of blood T cell repertoires in COVID-19. Study details: Sources were T cells, B-cell-depleted T cells, or PBMCs; the material itself was cDNA or gDNA.

Germline assignment: CDR1 SGHTS and CDR2 YDEGEE. V was pared by 4 bases and J by 4 bases, with 17 bases between. CDR3 length: 15 amino acids. TCRdb's table, derived via immunoSEQ multiplex PCR, lists solely in-frame clones and lacks some. Seen here are 200,000 to 250,000 clones, approximately 80% observed once, and the top ten hold around 7.4%. In its sample, this clone was seen once. Cohort placement rested on clinical history that participants reported themselves. The gene calls are TRBV5-8 and TRBJ2-5, with D possibly TRBD2 on 6 matching bases. This receptor was identified in a woman between 35 and 50 years old with acute COVID-19. The sequenced sample consisted of PBMCs or T cells enriched from blood (not recorded which). CDR3 residues: CASSLRGGPGETQYF. The CDR3 DNA follows: TGTGCCAGCAGCCTAAGAGGAGGGCCTGGAGAGACCCAGTACTTC.